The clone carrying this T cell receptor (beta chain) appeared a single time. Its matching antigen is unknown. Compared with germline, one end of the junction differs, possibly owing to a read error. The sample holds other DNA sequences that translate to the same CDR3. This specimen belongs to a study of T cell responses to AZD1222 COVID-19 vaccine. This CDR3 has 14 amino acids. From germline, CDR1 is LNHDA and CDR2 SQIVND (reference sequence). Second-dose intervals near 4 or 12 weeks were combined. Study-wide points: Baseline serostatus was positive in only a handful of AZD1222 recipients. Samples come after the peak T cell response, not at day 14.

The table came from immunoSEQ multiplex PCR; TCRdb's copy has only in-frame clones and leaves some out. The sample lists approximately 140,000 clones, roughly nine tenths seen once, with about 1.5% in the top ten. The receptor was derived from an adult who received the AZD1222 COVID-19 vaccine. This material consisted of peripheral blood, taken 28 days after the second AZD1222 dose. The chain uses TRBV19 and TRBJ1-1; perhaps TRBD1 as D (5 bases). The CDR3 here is CASSIAIPGTEAFF. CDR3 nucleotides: TGTGCCAGTAGTATAGCCATCCCGGGGACTGAAGCTTTTTTT.